This is a list of T cell receptor beta chains from one sample in a study of CD8 T cells in Susac syndrome. TCRdb re-analysed the immunoSEQ multiplex PCR reads in MiXCR, keeping a single row per CDR3 protein. This sample has 240,000 or so distinct CDR3 sequences, with about 96% found just once. The sequencing input was CD4+ T cells from PBMCs. These receptors were collected from a human donor with Susac syndrome. Each CDR3 is given with its conserved first and last residue. Fields, in order: J gene, V gene, clone size, D gene, CDR3 DNA, CDR3 protein. The D gene is left open where the match is weak. Expanded clones are given a class, and other clones once, few, many or no size at all.

>TRBJ1-1|TRBV12-3/TRBV12-4|-|-
TGTGCCAGCACTGACTCGGGCCGAGGGGCTGAAGCTTTCTTT
CASTDSGRGAEAFF
>TRBJ2-7|TRBV13|-|TRBD1
TGTGCCAGCAGACGGACAGGTTCTTCCTACGAGCAGTACTTC
CASRRTGSSYEQYF
>TRBJ2-7|TRBV29-1|once|-
TGCAGCGTTGGGGGGACGGGCTCCAGAGGGGAGCAGTACTTC
CSVGGTGSRGEQYF
>TRBJ2-5|TRBV3-1|-|-
TGTGCCAGCAGCCAATTGCGAGCGTCGGAGACCCAGTACTTC
CASSQLRASETQYF
>TRBJ2-7|TRBV20-1|-|-
TGCAGTGCAACCCGGGACTCTAACTCCTACGAGCAGTACTTC
CSATRDSNSYEQYF
>TRBJ2-7|TRBV4-1|-|TRBD1
TGCGCCAGCAGCCAAGACCTTTATCGGGACAGCTCCTACGAGCAGTACTTC
CASSQDLYRDSSYEQYF
>TRBJ1-5|TRBV18|once|TRBD1
TGTGCCAGCTCACCGGGACAGGGGGTCAATCAGCCCCAGCATTTT
CASSPGQGVNQPQHF
>TRBJ2-1|TRBV7-2|-|-
TGTGCCAGCAGCCCAGCGGACAATGAGCAGTTCTTC
CASSPADNEQFF
>TRBJ1-4|TRBV3-1|-|-
TGTGCCAGCAGCCCAGAACTCACAACTAATGAAAAACTGTTTTTT
CASSPELTTNEKLFF
>TRBJ1-2|TRBV14|-|-
TGTGCCAGCAGCCCCTCTTCGGGGGCGCATCAGGCTAGAGGCTACACCTTC
CASSPSSGAHQARGYTF
>TRBJ2-4|TRBV14|once|-
TGTGCCAGCAGCCGGACGGGCCAAGCCAAAAACATTCAGTACTTC
CASSRTGQAKNIQYF
>TRBJ1-2|TRBV20-1|-|-
TGCAGTGGTACCAGGAAAGACTATGGCTACACCTTC
CSGTRKDYGYTF
>TRBJ2-1|TRBV27|-|-
TGTGCCAGCAGCTCGGGACTCTCCTCCAATGAGCAGTTCTTC
CASSSGLSSNEQFF
>TRBJ1-5|TRBV4-2|-|-
TGTGCCAGCAGCCAAGTCTCGATGCTTGGCCAGCCCCAGCATTTT
CASSQVSMLGQPQHF
>TRBJ2-7|TRBV18|-|-
TGTGCCAGCTCACCCCAGGGGATCATCTACGAGCAGTACTTC
CASSPQGIIYEQYF
>TRBJ2-5|TRBV12-3/TRBV12-4|-|TRBD2
TGTGCCAGCACTACTCTAGCGGGAGTCCCCGAGACCCAGTACTTC
CASTTLAGVPETQYF
>TRBJ2-2|TRBV12-3/TRBV12-4|-|TRBD2
TGTGCCAGCAGTTACTGGACTAGCGGCACCGGGGAGCTGTTTTTT
CASSYWTSGTGELFF
>TRBJ2-7|TRBV20-1|-|TRBD2
TGCAGTGCTAGGCCACTAGCGGCTAGCGGCGAGCAGTACTTC
CSARPLAASGEQYF
>TRBJ1-2|TRBV15|-|-
TGTGCCACCAGCAGAGATTTTAGTGCAGGGCATCCAGAAAGTGGCTACACCTTC
CATSRDFSAGHPESGYTF
>TRBJ2-1|TRBV20-1|-|TRBD2
TGCAGTGCACCGAAACCGGGACTAGAACACAATGAGCAGTTCTTC
CSAPKPGLEHNEQFF
>TRBJ2-2|TRBV4-1|-|TRBD1
TGCGCCAGCAGCGTTACCGGGACAGCGAACACCGGGGAGCTGTTTTTT
CASSVTGTANTGELFF
>TRBJ2-7|TRBV5-1|-|TRBD2
TGCGCCAGCAGCCTACTAGCGGAGAGGACCTACGAGCAGTACTTC
CASSLLAERTYEQYF
>TRBJ1-5|TRBV20-1|-|-
TGCAGTGCTTTAGACACACTTCAGCCCCAGCATTTT
CSALDTLQPQHF
>TRBJ1-1|TRBV29-1|-|-
TGCAGCGTTGTAGAGGGGTTCGCGTTGAACACTGAAGCTTTCTTT
CSVVEGFALNTEAFF
>TRBJ2-7|TRBV29-1|-|-
TGCAGCGTTGAAGATCCAGGGAGCGAGCAGTACTTC
CSVEDPGSEQYF
>TRBJ2-2|TRBV4-1|-|TRBD2
TGCGCCAGCAGCCAAGCGACTAGCGGGAGGGTCGCACTGTTTTTT
CASSQATSGRVALFF
>TRBJ1-2|TRBV28|-|-
TGTGCCAGCAGTTTAGGTGCAGTTCGCTATGGCTACACCTTC
CASSLGAVRYGYTF
>TRBJ2-5|TRBV29-1|-|-
TGCAGCGTTGCAGGGCTGGGGGAGACCCAGTACTTC
CSVAGLGETQYF
>TRBJ1-2|TRBV19|-|-
TGTGCCAGTACCTATGTGGGATCTTATGGCTACACCTTC
CASTYVGSYGYTF
>TRBJ2-1|TRBV7-9|-|-
TGTGCCAGCAGCAGAGGAGACAGTTTCAATGAGCAGTTCTTC
CASSRGDSFNEQFF
>TRBJ2-6|TRBV4-2|-|TRBD2
TGTGCCAGCAGCCAAGATGGGACTAGCGGCCCGACTGGGGCCAACGTCCTGACTTTC
CASSQDGTSGPTGANVLTF
>TRBJ1-1|TRBV29-1|-|-
TGCAGCGCCCTACACACTGAAGCTTTCTTT
CSALHTEAFF
>TRBJ1-2|TRBV18|-|-
TGTGCCAGCTCACCACGAGACATCGCGGGCTATGGCTACACCTTC
CASSPRDIAGYGYTF
>TRBJ1-2|TRBV20-1|once|-
TGCAGTGCCGAGACAGTGAACTATGGCTACACCTTC
CSAETVNYGYTF
>TRBJ2-1|TRBV28|-|TRBD1
TGTGCCAGCAGTTTGATGGGACAGGGATCTAATGAGCAGTTCTTC
CASSLMGQGSNEQFF
>TRBJ1-1|TRBV6-5|-|-
TGTGCCAGCAGTTACGGCGGGGGTCGGACTGAAGCTTTCTTT
CASSYGGGRTEAFF
>TRBJ2-1|TRBV6-2/TRBV6-3|-|TRBD2
TGTGCCAGCACACTACTAGCGGGAGGGGACAATGAGCAGTTCTTC
CASTLLAGGDNEQFF
>TRBJ1-2|TRBV29-1|-|-
TGCAGCGTTGCGGGGGGACTTAACTATGGCTACACCTTC
CSVAGGLNYGYTF
>TRBJ1-2|TRBV5-1|once|-
TGCGCCAGCAGCTTGGAGAGGGGAGGTGAAGGCTACACCTTC
CASSLERGGEGYTF
>TRBJ1-2|TRBV29-1|-|-
TGCAGCGTTGAAGGCGCCAGGGGCGACTATGGCTACACCTTC
CSVEGARGDYGYTF
>TRBJ2-5|TRBV12-3/TRBV12-4|-|-
TGTGCCAGCAGAAAGGGGGGAGAGACCCAGTACTTC
CASRKGGETQYF
>TRBJ1-5|TRBV20-1|-|TRBD1
TGCAGTGCTAGAGTTGGTGGCACAGGGGGCATGCAGCCCCAGCATTTT
CSARVGGTGGMQPQHF
>TRBJ2-1|TRBV12-3/TRBV12-4|-|TRBD2
TGTGCCAGCAGTCGTGGACTAGCGAAGAGCGATGAGCAGTTCTTC
CASSRGLAKSDEQFF
>TRBJ2-7|TRBV20-1|-|-
TGCAGTGCTAGCCTCGGGGCGGGGAACTCCTACGAGCAGTACTTC
CSASLGAGNSYEQYF
>TRBJ2-5|TRBV5-6|-|-
TGTGCCAGCACCCCCTCGGGACAAGAGACCCAGTACTTC
CASTPSGQETQYF
>TRBJ2-7|TRBV5-1|-|-
TGCGCCAGCAGCATCGGACACACCTTGGGACAGCAGTACTTC
CASSIGHTLGQQYF
>TRBJ2-7|TRBV18|-|-
TGTGCCAGCTCACTCCGGGACGGGACTCACGAGCAGTACTTC
CASSLRDGTHEQYF
>TRBJ2-1|TRBV5-1|-|TRBD1
TGCGCCAGCAGCGAGGACAGGGTTGGCAATGAGCAGTTCTTC
CASSEDRVGNEQFF